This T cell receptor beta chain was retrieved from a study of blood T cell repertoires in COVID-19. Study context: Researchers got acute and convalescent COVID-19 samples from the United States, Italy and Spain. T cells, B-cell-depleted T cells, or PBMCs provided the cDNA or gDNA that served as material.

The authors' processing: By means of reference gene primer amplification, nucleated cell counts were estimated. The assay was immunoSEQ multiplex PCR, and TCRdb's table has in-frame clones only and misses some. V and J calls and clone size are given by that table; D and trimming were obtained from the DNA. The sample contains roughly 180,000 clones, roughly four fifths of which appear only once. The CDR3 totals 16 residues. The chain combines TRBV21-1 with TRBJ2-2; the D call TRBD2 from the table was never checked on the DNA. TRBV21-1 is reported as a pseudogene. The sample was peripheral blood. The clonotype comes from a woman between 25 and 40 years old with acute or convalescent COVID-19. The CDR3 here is CASSNRGGGDTGELFF. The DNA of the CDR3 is TGTGCCAGCAGCAATCGCGGCGGGGGGGACACCGGGGAGCTGTTTTTT.